The 14 T cell receptor beta chains below were found in one sample sequenced in a study of cytomegalovirus exposure and HLA in healthy donors. PCR amplification relied on 60 Vbeta primers (plus 13 Jbeta primers). Profiled with immunoSEQ multiplex PCR; TCRdb holds only in-frame clones, not every one. This sample has approximately 160,000 clones, with 84% found just once. The sequencing input was PBMCs. These receptors originate from a man between 18 and 35 years old in good health and CMV-seronegative.

The table lists this clone with a few counts. V is TRBV28 and J is TRBJ2-1; D is perhaps TRBD2 (6 bases). Germline loops: CDR1 MDHEN, CDR2 SYDVKM. V lost 8 bases and J 6 bases, leaving 8 bases between the germline ends. This CDR3 is built from 11 residues. Written as DNA, the CDR3 is TGTGCCAGCGGGACTCGCAATGAGCAGTTCTTC. Its protein is CASGTRNEQFF.

The chain has TRBV19 and TRBJ1-1; D is unclear. The CDR3 has 14 residues. Trimming took off 3 bases at V and 1 base at J, with 9 bases between the two ends. Germline lookup yields CDR1 LNHDA and CDR2 SQIVND (reference sequence). The CDR3 DNA reads TGTGCCAGTAGTATTGTTCCCCAGAACACTGAAGCTTTCTTT. Residues: CASSIVPQNTEAFF. Full variable domain (remainder filled in from reference TRBV19 and TRBJ1-1): DGGITQSPKYLFRKEGQNVTLSCEQNLNHDAMYWYRQDPGQGLRLIYYSQIVNDFQKGDIAEGYSVSREKKESFPLTVTSAQKNPTAFYLCASSIVPQNTEAFFGQGTRLTVV.

V gene TRBV11-2 combines with J gene TRBJ1-1; D possibly corresponds to TRBD1 (6 bases). Germline V gene sequence: CDR1 SGHAT, CDR2 FQNNGV. V was pared by 2 bases and J by 1 base, with 20 bases between. The CDR3 runs to 18 residues. CDR3 region: CASSLLGADPGKNTEAFF. The DNA of the CDR3 is TGTGCCAGCAGCTTATTGGGGGCGGATCCCGGGAAGAACACTGAAGCTTTCTTT.

The V and J genes are TRBV5-1 and TRBJ2-5, with a weak D call TRBD2 (6 bases). The germline V and J ends were trimmed by 3 bases and 4 bases, with 10 bases remaining between them. CDR3 size: 13 residues. Germline loops: CDR1 SGHRS, CDR2 YFSETQ. The CDR3: CASSSASVETQYF. The CDR3 DNA is TGCGCCAGCAGCTCCGCTAGCGTAGAGACCCAGTACTTC.

This clone was detected only a few times. CDR3 amino acids: CASRSSGLLETQYF. CDR3 DNA sequence: TGCGCCAGCAGGTCCTCGGGACTACTAGAGACCCAGTACTTC. V is TRBV5-1 and J is TRBJ2-5; 7 bases map to TRBD2. Germline V lookup: CDR1 SGHRS, CDR2 YFSETQ. The CDR3 loop spans 14 amino acids. J gave up 4 bases and V 5 bases, and 8 bases lay outside the gene matches.

This clone was seen a few times. The chain employs TRBV5-5 and TRBJ1-3; 8 bases are shared with TRBD1. CDR1 and CDR2 from the germline V gene are SGHKS and YYEKEE (reference sequence). V was clipped by 4 bases and J by 1 base; unmatched bases: 16. CDR3 length: 19 residues. The CDR3 spells CASSPIKADRVVSGNTIYF. CDR3 sequence (DNA): TGTGCCAGCAGCCCCATTAAGGCGGACAGGGTTGTTTCTGGAAACACCATATATTTT.

The chain joins TRBV7-3 to TRBJ2-3; no reliable D call. Germline lookup yields CDR1 SGHTA and CDR2 FQGTGA. V was pared by 5 bases and J by 4 bases, with 10 bases between. The CDR3 consists of 13 residues. The CDR3: CASSPGVSDTQYF. For the CDR3, the DNA is TGTGCCAGCAGCCCCGGAGTATCAGATACGCAGTATTTT.

V gene TRBV5-1 combines with J gene TRBJ1-6; D may be TRBD1 (5 bases). CDR3 size: 16 residues. CDR1 SGHRS and CDR2 YFSETQ come from the germline V gene. Trimming shortened V by 4 bases and J by 9 bases, and 20 bases separated the two germline ends. As DNA, the CDR3 is TGCGCCAGCAGCCGGGAGACAGCGGATAATGGTTCACCCCTCCACTTT. Its protein is CASSRETADNGSPLHF.

The chain joins TRBV15 to TRBJ2-5; TRBD2 matches 8 bases. The CDR3 spans 15 residues. The J segment lost 2 bases and the V segment lost 3 bases, leaving 5 bases of the junction unmatched. CDR1 and CDR2 from the germline V gene are LNHNV and YYDKDF (reference sequence). The CDR3 here is CATSRATSGQETQYF. CDR3 nucleotide sequence: TGTGCCACCAGCAGGGCAACTAGCGGACAAGAGACCCAGTACTTC. Variable domain in full (rest from reference TRBV15 and TRBJ2-5): DAMVIQNPRYQVTQFGKPVTLSCSQTLNHNVMYWYQQKSSQAPKLLFHYYDKDFNNEADTPDNFQSRRPNTSFCFLDIRSPGLGDTAMYLCATSRATSGQETQYFGPGTRLLVL.

V gene TRBV30 combines with J gene TRBJ2-7; the match to TRBD1 covers 8 bases. In germline, CDR1 is GTSNPN, CDR2 SVGIG (reference sequence). The CDR3 covers 15 residues. With V trimmed by 3 bases and J by 3 bases, 10 bases remained unmatched. The CDR3 sequence: CAWSVGTGPDYEQYF. The CDR3 nucleotides read TGTGCCTGGAGCGTAGGGACAGGACCAGACTACGAGCAGTACTTC.

The J gene is TRBJ1-5, the V gene TRBV13, with TRBD1 as a possible D gene (5 bases). CDR1 and CDR2 (germline): PRHDT, FYEKMQ (reference sequence). CDR3 length: 12 residues. V was shortened by 5 bases and J by 7 bases, with 9 bases between the two germline ends. The CDR3 reads CASSEGAQPQHF. In nucleotides, the CDR3 is TGTGCCAGCAGCGAAGGGGCCCAGCCCCAGCATTTT.

On this clone: The identical CDR3 is also encoded by other nucleotide sequences in the sample. V usage is TRBV28 and J usage is TRBJ2-7, with TRBD1 matching 7 bases. The CDR3 has 12 residues. Unmatched junction bases numbered 2, after V lost 6 bases and J lost 3 bases. Germline-derived CDR1 and CDR2 are MDHEN and SYDVKM. CDR3 in DNA: TGTGCCAGCAGCAGACAGGGCTACGAGCAGTACTTC. Amino acid sequence: CASSRQGYEQYF.

The DNA for the CDR3 is TGTGCCAGCGGAGGGGGCTTATACGAGCAGTACTTC. This codes for CASGGGLYEQYF. This chain joins TRBV27 and TRBJ2-7, with D perhaps matching TRBD1 (7 bases). With 8 bases removed from V and 4 bases from J, the gap between germline ends came to 12 bases. The CDR3 loop spans 12 amino acids. CDR1 MNHEY and CDR2 SMNVEV come from the germline V gene (reference sequence).

This chain connects TRBV9 to TRBJ1-6; D is ambiguous. The CDR3 totals 13 residues. The germline V gene encodes CDR1 SGDLS and CDR2 YYNGEE. Trimming cost V 5 bases and J 4 bases, with 7 bases left between them. The CDR3 nucleotides read TGTGCCAGCAGTTACAGTTATAATTCACCCCTCCACTTT. Residues: CASSYSYNSPLHF.